Described below is a single TCR beta chain sequence and its context. What it binds is unknown. The record originates from a study of cytomegalovirus exposure and HLA in healthy donors. In the study overall: Earlier work reported approximately 110 million unique TCR beta sequences from about 180 million T cells.

Germline values: CDR1 SGHRS, CDR2 YFSETQ. Unmatched junction bases numbered 8, after V lost 7 bases and J lost 0 bases. This CDR3 region has 15 residues. Whole-study results and caveats: Later on, a genetic analysis was performed. It linked a missense variant in DCLRE1C with V- and J-gene trimming of TCR beta.

Both 60 Vbeta primers and 13 Jbeta primers went into the PCR. Clones were sequenced by immunoSEQ multiplex PCR, and TCRdb holds only the in-frame ones, with some missing. The sample contains nearly 200,000 clones, over 80% of which appear only once. Although they were nominally healthy when sampled, donors likely had unrecorded immune exposures. The chain joins TRBV5-1 to TRBJ2-3; TRBD2 matches at 7 bases. The source is a man aged 25 to 45 in good health and CMV-seronegative. What was sequenced was PBMCs. CDR3 residues: CASRRGGGSTDTQYF. The CDR3 bases are TGCGCCAGCCGGCGGGGCGGGGGAAGCACAGATACGCAGTATTTT.